The 3 T cell receptor beta chains reported below all come from one sample, sequenced in a study of CD8 T cells in Susac syndrome. RNA was extracted with the RNeasy kit, and a quantity of roughly 0.5 to 1 ug was reverse transcribed using random hexamers. TCRdb re-called the immunoSEQ multiplex PCR reads with MiXCR, one entry per CDR3 protein. This sample has some 190,000 distinct CDR3 sequences, with roughly 94% found just once. The sequencing input was CD4+ T cells from PBMCs. The source of these receptors is a human donor in good health.

The chain employs TRBV29-1 and TRBJ1-2; D uncertain. CDR3 size: 13 residues. V was shortened by 4 bases and J by 5 bases, with 14 bases between the two germline ends. CDR1 SQVTM and CDR2 ANQGSEA come from the germline V gene. The CDR3 coding sequence is TGCAGCGTTGGTACTTACTTGGAGTATGGCTACACCTTC. It is translated as CSVGTYLEYGYTF.

The chain employs TRBV7-9 and TRBJ2-1, with D uncertain. Per the germline V gene, CDR1 is SEHNR and CDR2 is FQNEAQ (reference sequence). V dropped 4 bases and J dropped 2 bases, with 18 bases sitting between them. The CDR3 loop spans 17 amino acids. CDR3 bases: TGTGCCAGCAGCTACCCCGGCCGACTCGGCACCTACAATGAGCAGTTCTTC. It is translated as CASSYPGRLGTYNEQFF.

The V gene is TRBV4-3, the J gene TRBJ2-2, with 8 nucleotides matching TRBD1. The germline gives CDR1 LGHNA, CDR2 YSLEER. The ends lost 1 base at V and 2 bases at J; junction bases unmatched: 3. The CDR3 extends over 16 amino acids. In DNA, the CDR3 is TGCGCCAGCAGCCAAGGAGACAGGGGAAACACCGGGGAGCTGTTTTTT. It encodes CASSQGDRGNTGELFF.